These T cell receptor beta chains were read from a single sample in a study of T cell repertoires in cytomegalovirus infection. MiXCR, run by TCRdb on the reads, gives a single entry per CDR3 protein. The top ten clones hold 4.3% of a sample with over 300,000 distinct CDR3 sequences, 9.5% of them seen once. Material: PBMCs. The receptors originated from a human donor in good health (CMV status not recorded). Some clones in this sample may be carry-over from other donors' samples. Both conserved end residues are part of each CDR3. Each record gives: D gene, V gene, J gene, clone size, CDR3 DNA, CDR3 protein. The D gene is left open where the match is weak. Only some rows state a clone size, as once, few, many or a class for expanded clones.

>TRBD2|TRBV20-1|TRBJ2-2|NA
TGCAGTGCTAGAGAATCGGGGGGGCGGAGAACCGGGGAGCTGTTTTTT
CSARESGGRRTGELFF
>NA|TRBV12-3/TRBV12-4|TRBJ2-7|many
TGTGCCAGCAGTGGTTCGGGCTACGAGCAGTACTTC
CASSGSGYEQYF
>TRBD1|TRBV15|TRBJ2-7|many
TGTGCCACCAGAAGGACAGGGCGTAGAGACGAGCAGTACTTC
CATRRTGRRDEQYF
>NA|TRBV28|TRBJ1-1|NA
TGTGCCAGCATTCGCCGGGGGTATCCCCAGAACACTGAAGCTTTCTTT
CASIRRGYPQNTEAFF
>NA|TRBV27|TRBJ1-1|few
TGTGCCAGCAGTTTAAGTCACTTGAACACTGAAGCTTTCTTT
CASSLSHLNTEAFF
>TRBD1|TRBV29-1|TRBJ2-1|NA
TGCAGCGTGTCAGGGACAGGGGGCGGGGGGATTCAGTTCTTC
CSVSGTGGGGIQFF
>NA|TRBV29-1|TRBJ1-2|NA
TGCAGCGTAGGGACTAGTGGCTACACCTTC
CSVGTSGYTF
>NA|TRBV4-2|TRBJ1-5|NA
TGTGCCAGCAGCGCCCGGGACAACAATCAGCCCCAGCATTTT
CASSARDNNQPQHF
>NA|TRBV20-1|TRBJ2-1|few
TGCAGTGCTAGAGATCCCGGGACACACAATGAGCAGTTCTTC
CSARDPGTHNEQFF
>NA|TRBV12-5|TRBJ1-5|few
TGTGCTAGTGGTTTGGTACGGGGGGGAAACCAGCCCCAGCATTTT
CASGLVRGGNQPQHF
>TRBD1|TRBV25-1|TRBJ2-5|many
TGTGCCAGCAGTGAGCGCGACAGGGTTCGAAAGACCCAGTACTTC
CASSERDRVRKTQYF
>NA|TRBV28|TRBJ2-3|NA
TGTGCCATCACTACTCGTCAGTCAGGACACAACACAGATACGCAGTATTTT
CAITTRQSGHNTDTQYF
>NA|TRBV4-3|TRBJ1-2|NA
TGCGCCAGCAGCCAGCAGGGAAACTATGGCTACACCTTC
CASSQQGNYGYTF
>TRBD2|TRBV7-2|TRBJ2-1|many
TGTGCCAGCAGCTTAGCTGCGCGGGAGTGGGGGAATGAGCAGTTCTTC
CASSLAAREWGNEQFF
>TRBD1|TRBV4-1|TRBJ1-4|many
TGCGCCAGCAGCCCAACAGGGGTTCAGGAAAAACTGTTTTTT
CASSPTGVQEKLFF
>NA|TRBV6-2/TRBV6-3|TRBJ2-1|many
TGTGCCAGCAGCCCGGGGCGAACCAGCTCCTACAATGAGCAGTTCTTC
CASSPGRTSSYNEQFF
>NA|TRBV27|TRBJ1-4|many
TGTGCCAGCAGTTTCCAGGGGAGGCGGGAAAAACTGTTTTTT
CASSFQGRREKLFF
>NA|TRBV7-2|TRBJ2-5|many
TGTGCCAGCAGCCCCCTTGGGTTTCAAGAGACCCAGTACTTC
CASSPLGFQETQYF
>TRBD2|TRBV12-5|TRBJ2-5|NA
TGTGCTAGTGGCCAGGGGACTAGCGTACAAGAGACCCAGTACTTC
CASGQGTSVQETQYF
>NA|TRBV12-5|TRBJ1-5|few
TGTGCTAGTGGTCTGTATCGCGGTCAGCCCCAGCATTTT
CASGLYRGQPQHF
>NA|TRBV4-3|TRBJ2-7|NA
TGCGCCAGCAGCCAGGCGGTTTCCTACGAGCAGTACTTC
CASSQAVSYEQYF
>TRBD1|TRBV6-1|TRBJ1-6|many
TGTGCCAGCAGTAAGCTCAAACCGGGACAGGGGGCTGTAGTGCCCCTCCACTTT
CASSKLKPGQGAVVPLHF
>TRBD1|TRBV5-1|TRBJ2-5|few
TGCGCCAGCAGTCGACAGGGTTGGTTCCAAGAGACCCAGTACTTC
CASSRQGWFQETQYF
>TRBD1|TRBV2|TRBJ1-2|NA
TGTGCCAGCAGAGGACAGGGCTGGGGAGAAGGCTACACCTTC
CASRGQGWGEGYTF
>NA|TRBV7-2|TRBJ1-2|many
TGTGCCAGCAGCTTAATGCTTGGGGGCGTGGATGGCTACACCTTC
CASSLMLGGVDGYTF
>TRBD1|TRBV28|TRBJ2-4|NA
TGTGCCAGCAGTCGGACAGGGGCCGAACTAGCCAAAAACATTCAGTACTTC
CASSRTGAELAKNIQYF
>NA|TRBV7-8|TRBJ2-7|many
TGTGCCAGCAGCATCGCCCGAGGGCAGGGAACCTACGAGCAGTACTTC
CASSIARGQGTYEQYF
>NA|TRBV7-2|TRBJ2-3|few
TGTGCCAGCAGCTTAGATGGGGAGATGGATACGCAGTATTTT
CASSLDGEMDTQYF
>NA|TRBV7-2|TRBJ1-5|once
TGTGCCAGCAGCTTGGCCCTCGGTCAGCCCCAGCATTTT
CASSLALGQPQHF